This is a list of T cell receptor beta chains from one sample in a study of response to subunit inactivated influenza vaccine. One entry per CDR3 protein, called by TCRdb with MiXCR from the RT-PCR reads. The sample lists 500,000 to 550,000 distinct CDR3 sequences, less than 7.5% occurring once. Sequenced material: PBMCs from blood, taken around 2 years after vaccination. The receptors here all came from a man aged 50 to 69 who received an inactivated influenza vaccine. Both conserved end residues are part of each CDR3. D genes are given only for firm matches. Some rows mark clone size as missing; the rest say once, few, many or name a class of expanded clone.

D gene,V gene,J gene,clone size,CDR3 DNA,CDR3 protein
-,TRBV7-2,TRBJ2-3,-,TGTGCCAGCAGCGCCTCCGGGACAATGGGGACAGATACGCAGTATTTT,CASSASGTMGTDTQYF
-,TRBV4-3,TRBJ2-6,-,TGCGCCAGCAGCCAAGATCCCTCTAATTCTGGGGCCAACGTCCTGACTTTC,CASSQDPSNSGANVLTF
TRBD1,TRBV11-2,TRBJ1-1,few,TGTGCCAGCAGCGTACCCGGGACAGAGAACACTGAAGCTTTCTTT,CASSVPGTENTEAFF
TRBD1,TRBV4-2,TRBJ2-7,few,TGTGCCAGCAGCCCCATTTGGGACAGAGCCTACGAGCAGTACTTC,CASSPIWDRAYEQYF
-,TRBV28,TRBJ2-3,-,TGTGCCAGCAGTTTAGTCCGGTCTGCAGATACGCAGTATTTT,CASSLVRSADTQYF
TRBD2,TRBV4-1,TRBJ2-3,few,TGCGCCAGCAGCCAAGATCTGATGTTGAGCGGGGGGGCCGATACGCAGTATTTT,CASSQDLMLSGGADTQYF
-,TRBV20-1,TRBJ1-6,many,TGCAGTGCTAGTGTTAACCGGCTATATAATTCACCCCTCCACTTT,CSASVNRLYNSPLHF
TRBD1,TRBV23-1,TRBJ1-1,-,TGCGCCAGCAGTCAAGAGGGACAGTTCACTGAAGCTTTCTTT,CASSQEGQFTEAFF
TRBD2,TRBV12-3/TRBV12-4,TRBJ2-1,-,TGTGCCAGCAGTCCGAATAGCGGGGGGTACAATGAGCAGTTCTTC,CASSPNSGGYNEQFF
-,TRBV10-3,TRBJ1-5,few,TGTGCCATCAGCGACGGACTCCCCGATCGTAATCAGCCCCAGCATTTT,CAISDGLPDRNQPQHF
TRBD1,TRBV6-2/TRBV6-3,TRBJ2-3,-,TGTGCCAGCGGCTTGTTTAGCAGGGGGCCAGATACGCAGTATTTT,CASGLFSRGPDTQYF
-,TRBV6-6,TRBJ2-7,few,TGTGCCAGCAGCCTGAGGGAATTCGACGAGCAGTACTTC,CASSLREFDEQYF
TRBD1,TRBV5-5,TRBJ2-5,many,TGTGCCAGCAGCTGGACAGGGGGCGGGGAGACCCAGTACTTC,CASSWTGGGETQYF
TRBD2,TRBV20-1,TRBJ2-5,few,TGCAGTGCTGCCGTTTTTGCGGGGGGCGAGACCCAGTACTTC,CSAAVFAGGETQYF